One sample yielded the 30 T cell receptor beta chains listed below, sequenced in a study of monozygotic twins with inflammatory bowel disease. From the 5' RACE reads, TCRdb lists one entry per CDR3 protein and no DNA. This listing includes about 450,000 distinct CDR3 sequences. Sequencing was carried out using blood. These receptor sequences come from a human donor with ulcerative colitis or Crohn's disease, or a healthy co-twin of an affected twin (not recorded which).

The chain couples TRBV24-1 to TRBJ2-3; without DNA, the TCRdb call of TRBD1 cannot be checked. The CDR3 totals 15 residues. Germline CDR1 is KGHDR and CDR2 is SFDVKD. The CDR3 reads CATSGGQVGADTQYF.

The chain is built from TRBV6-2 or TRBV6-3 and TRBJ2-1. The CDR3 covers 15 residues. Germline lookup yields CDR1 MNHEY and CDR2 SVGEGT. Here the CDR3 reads CASSYSGGSYNEQFF.

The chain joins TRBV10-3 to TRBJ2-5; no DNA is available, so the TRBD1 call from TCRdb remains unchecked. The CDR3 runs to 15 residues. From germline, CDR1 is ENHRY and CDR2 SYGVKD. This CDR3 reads CAISDKDTGSVTQYF.

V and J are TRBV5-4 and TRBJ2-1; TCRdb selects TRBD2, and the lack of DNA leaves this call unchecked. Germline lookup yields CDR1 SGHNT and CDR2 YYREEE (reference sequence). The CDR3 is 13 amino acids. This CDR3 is CASSLWLDNEQFF.

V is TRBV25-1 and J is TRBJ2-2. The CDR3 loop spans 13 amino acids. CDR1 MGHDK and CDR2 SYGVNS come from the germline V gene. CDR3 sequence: CASTEMDTGELFF.

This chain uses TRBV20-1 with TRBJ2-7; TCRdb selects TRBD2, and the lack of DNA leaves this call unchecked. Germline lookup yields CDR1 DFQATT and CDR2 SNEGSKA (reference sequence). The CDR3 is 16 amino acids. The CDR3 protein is CSAPWGGLAGVFEQYF.

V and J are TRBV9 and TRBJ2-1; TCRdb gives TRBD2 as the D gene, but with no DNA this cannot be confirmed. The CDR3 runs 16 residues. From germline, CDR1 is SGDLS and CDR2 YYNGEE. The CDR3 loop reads CASSSPPSGTYNEQFF.

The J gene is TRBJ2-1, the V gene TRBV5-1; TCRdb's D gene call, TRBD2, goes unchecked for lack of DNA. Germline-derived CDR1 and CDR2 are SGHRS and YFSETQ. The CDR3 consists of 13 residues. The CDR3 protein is CASSYSGDNEQFF.

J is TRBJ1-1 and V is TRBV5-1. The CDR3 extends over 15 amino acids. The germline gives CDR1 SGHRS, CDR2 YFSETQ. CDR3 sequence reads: CASSLNDGVNTEAFF.

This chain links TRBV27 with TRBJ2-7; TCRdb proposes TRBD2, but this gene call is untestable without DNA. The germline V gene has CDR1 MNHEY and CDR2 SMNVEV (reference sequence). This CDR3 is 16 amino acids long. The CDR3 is CASSWEGGIATYEQYF.

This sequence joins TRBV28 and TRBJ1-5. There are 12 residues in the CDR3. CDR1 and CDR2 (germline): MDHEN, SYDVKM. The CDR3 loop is CASSPLLGPQHF.

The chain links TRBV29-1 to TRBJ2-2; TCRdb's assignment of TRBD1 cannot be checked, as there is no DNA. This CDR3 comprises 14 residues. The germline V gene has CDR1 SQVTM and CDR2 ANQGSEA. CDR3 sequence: CSVDRGLDTGELFF.

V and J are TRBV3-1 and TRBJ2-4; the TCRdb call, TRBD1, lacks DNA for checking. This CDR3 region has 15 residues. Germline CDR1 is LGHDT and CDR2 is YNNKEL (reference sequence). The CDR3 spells CASSQEPGGFVIQYF.

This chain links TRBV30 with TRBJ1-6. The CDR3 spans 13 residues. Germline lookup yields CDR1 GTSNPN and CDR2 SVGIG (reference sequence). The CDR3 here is CAWNDGRLVPLHF.

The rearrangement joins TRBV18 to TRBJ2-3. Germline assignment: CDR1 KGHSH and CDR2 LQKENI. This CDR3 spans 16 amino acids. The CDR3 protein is CASSTNAQAATDTQYF.

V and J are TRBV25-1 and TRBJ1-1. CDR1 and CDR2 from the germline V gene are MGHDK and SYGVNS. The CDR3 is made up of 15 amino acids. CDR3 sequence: CASSGQRGEVTEAFF.

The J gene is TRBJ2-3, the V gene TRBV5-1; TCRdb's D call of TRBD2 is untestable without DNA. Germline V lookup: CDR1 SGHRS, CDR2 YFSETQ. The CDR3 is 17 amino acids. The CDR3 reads CASSLFATAGSTDTQYF.

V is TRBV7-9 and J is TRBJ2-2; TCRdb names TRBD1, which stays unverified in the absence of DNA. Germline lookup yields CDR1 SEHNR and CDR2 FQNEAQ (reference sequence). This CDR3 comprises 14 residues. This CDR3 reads CASSFGQGARELFF. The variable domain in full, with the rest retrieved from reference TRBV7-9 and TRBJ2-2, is DTGVSQNPRHKITKRGQNVTFRCDPISEHNRLYWYRQTLGQGPEFLTYFQNEAQLEKSRLLSDRFSAERPKGSFSTLEIQRTEQGDSAMYLCASSFGQGARELFFGEGSRLTVL.

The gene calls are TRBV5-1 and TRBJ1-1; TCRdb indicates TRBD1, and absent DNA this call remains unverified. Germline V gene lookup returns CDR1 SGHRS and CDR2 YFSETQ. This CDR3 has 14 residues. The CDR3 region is CASSFDRWNTEAFF. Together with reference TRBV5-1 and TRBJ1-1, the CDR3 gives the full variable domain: KAGVTQTPRYLIKTRGQQVTLSCSPISGHRSVSWYQQTPGQGLQFLFEYFSETQRNKGNFPGRFSGRQFSNSRSEMNVSTLELGDSALYLCASSFDRWNTEAFFGQGTRLTVV.

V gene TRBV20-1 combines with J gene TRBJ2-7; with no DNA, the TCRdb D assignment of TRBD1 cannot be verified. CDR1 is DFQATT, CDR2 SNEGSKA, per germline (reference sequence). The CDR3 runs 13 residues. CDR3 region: CSARSAGVYEQYF.

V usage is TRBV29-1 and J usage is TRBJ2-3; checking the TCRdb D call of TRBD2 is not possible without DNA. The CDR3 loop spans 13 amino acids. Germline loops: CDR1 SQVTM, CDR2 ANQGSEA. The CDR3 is CSLRAGRTDTQYF.

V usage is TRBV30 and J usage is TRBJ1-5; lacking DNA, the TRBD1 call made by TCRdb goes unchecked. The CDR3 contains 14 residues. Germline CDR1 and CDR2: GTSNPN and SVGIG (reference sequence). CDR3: CAWTPGNGNQPQHF.

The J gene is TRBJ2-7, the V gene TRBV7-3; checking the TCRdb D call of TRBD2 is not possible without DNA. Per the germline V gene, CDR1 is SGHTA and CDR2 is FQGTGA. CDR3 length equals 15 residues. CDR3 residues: CASSLETSGTYEQYF.

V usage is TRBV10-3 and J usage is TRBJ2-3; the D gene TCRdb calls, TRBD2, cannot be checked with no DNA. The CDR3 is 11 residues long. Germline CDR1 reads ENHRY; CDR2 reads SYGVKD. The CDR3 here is CAIKEGDTQYF.

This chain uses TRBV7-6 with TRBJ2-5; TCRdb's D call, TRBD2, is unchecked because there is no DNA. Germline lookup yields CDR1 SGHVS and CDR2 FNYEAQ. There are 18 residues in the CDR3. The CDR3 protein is CASSPGLAGGHVQETQYF. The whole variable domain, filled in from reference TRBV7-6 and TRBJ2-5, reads GAGVSQSPRYKVTKRGQDVALRCDPISGHVSLYWYRQALGQGPEFLTYFNYEAQQDKSGLPNDRFSAERPEGSISTLTIQRTEQRDSAMYRCASSPGLAGGHVQETQYFGPGTRLLVL.

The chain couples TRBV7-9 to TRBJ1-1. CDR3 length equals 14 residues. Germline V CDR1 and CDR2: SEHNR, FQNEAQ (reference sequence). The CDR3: CASSPRATGAEAFF.

CDR3 region: CSVEDLTDTQYF. This chain connects TRBV29-1 to TRBJ2-3. Germline-derived CDR1 and CDR2 are SQVTM and ANQGSEA. The CDR3 covers 12 residues.

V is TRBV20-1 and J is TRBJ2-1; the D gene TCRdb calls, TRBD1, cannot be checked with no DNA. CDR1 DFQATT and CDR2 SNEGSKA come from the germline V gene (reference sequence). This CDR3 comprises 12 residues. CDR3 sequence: CSADNRGNEQFF.

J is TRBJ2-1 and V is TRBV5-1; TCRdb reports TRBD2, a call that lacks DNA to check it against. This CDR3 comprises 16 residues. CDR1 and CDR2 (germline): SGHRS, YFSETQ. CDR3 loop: CASSSRGTSGYNEQFF. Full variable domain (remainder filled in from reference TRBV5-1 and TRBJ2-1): KAGVTQTPRYLIKTRGQQVTLSCSPISGHRSVSWYQQTPGQGLQFLFEYFSETQRNKGNFPGRFSGRQFSNSRSEMNVSTLELGDSALYLCASSSRGTSGYNEQFFGPGTRLTVL.

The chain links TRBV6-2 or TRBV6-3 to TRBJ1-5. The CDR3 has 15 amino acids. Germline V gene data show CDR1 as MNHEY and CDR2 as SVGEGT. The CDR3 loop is CASSYSGGAGQPQHF.